This T cell receptor (beta chain) was documented in a study of memory CD4+ T cells and cytomegalovirus serostatus. Study observations and caveats: About two fifths of the roughly 150 known CMV-associated TCRbeta sequences appeared in CD4+ memory.

There are 13 residues in the CDR3. The junction had 7 bases not matched to a gene; V was cut back by 5 bases and J by 8 bases. The V gene's germline CDR1 is SGHTA and CDR2 FQGTGA. Single viable CD3+CD4+CD8-CD45RO+ cells were sorted as the memory CD4+ T cells. CD4+ T cells were isolated by positive magnetic selection. Only in-frame clones appear in the TCRdb table, and some are missing; sequencing was by immunoSEQ multiplex PCR. The table lists approximately 41,000 clones, 75% to 85% of them singletons. This clone was observed a few times. Its specificity is not known. This sequence joins TRBV7-3 and TRBJ1-1; 8 positions match TRBD1. The source is an adult in good health and CMV-seronegative. The sequenced sample consisted of memory CD4+ T cells from blood. The DNA for the CDR3 is TGTGCCAGCAGCCCAGGACAGGGCAGGGAAGCTTTCTTT. It specifies CASSPGQGREAFF.